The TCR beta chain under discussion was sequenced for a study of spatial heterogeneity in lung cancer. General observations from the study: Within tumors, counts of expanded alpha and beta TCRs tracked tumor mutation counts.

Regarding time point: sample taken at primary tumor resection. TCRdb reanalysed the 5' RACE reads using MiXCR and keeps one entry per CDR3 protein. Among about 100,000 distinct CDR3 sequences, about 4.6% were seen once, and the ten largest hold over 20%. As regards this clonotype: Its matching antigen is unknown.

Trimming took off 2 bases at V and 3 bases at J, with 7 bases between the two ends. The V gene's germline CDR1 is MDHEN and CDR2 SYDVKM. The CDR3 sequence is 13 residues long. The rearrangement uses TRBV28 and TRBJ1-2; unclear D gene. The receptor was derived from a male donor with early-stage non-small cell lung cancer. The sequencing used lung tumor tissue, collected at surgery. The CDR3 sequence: CASSLKTDYGYTF. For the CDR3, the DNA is TGTGCCAGCAGTTTAAAGACGGACTATGGCTACACCTTC.